Presented here are 24 T cell receptor beta chains from one specimen sequenced in a study of CD8+ T cells in alopecia areata. RNA was isolated and reverse transcribed to cDNA, the sequencing template. Clones were sequenced by immunoSEQ multiplex PCR, and TCRdb holds only the in-frame ones, with some missing. The sample holds roughly 150,000 clones, 40% to 65% seen once. The starting material was CD8+ T cells sorted from blood, obtained at week 0. The receptors were gathered from a human donor with alopecia areata.

This chain connects TRBV7-3 to TRBJ2-1; D is undetermined. Germline loops: CDR1 SGHTA, CDR2 FQGTGA. With 2 bases removed from V and 10 bases from J, the gap between germline ends came to 9 bases. This CDR3 contains 12 residues. The CDR3 DNA reads as TGTGCCAGCAGCTTAGGACCGCAAGAGCAGTTCTTC. Translated: CASSLGPQEQFF.

The rearrangement uses TRBV7-8 and TRBJ1-6; no clear D. The CDR3 contains 15 residues. The germline gives CDR1 SGHVS, CDR2 FQNEAQ. V lost 1 base to trimming and J lost 7 bases, with 11 bases between them. The CDR3 bases are TGTGCCAGCAGCTTAGAGGCTGACTTAAATTCACCCCTCCACTTT. This codes for CASSLEADLNSPLHF.

This chain connects TRBV29-1 to TRBJ1-1, with D maybe TRBD1 (5 bases). CDR1 SQVTM and CDR2 ANQGSEA come from the germline V gene. This CDR3 contains 14 residues. V lost 3 bases and J 5 bases, leaving 16 bases between the germline ends. CDR3 DNA sequence: TGCAGCGTTGATAGGGACCCCCACGGGACTGAAGCTTTCTTT. Protein product: CSVDRDPHGTEAFF.

This chain connects TRBV2 to TRBJ2-7; no firm D call. Germline CDR1 SNHLY, CDR2 FYNNEI. V lost 11 bases, J lost 7 bases, and 21 bases lay in between. The CDR3 has 13 amino acids. This chain's CDR3 is CALREVGSVEQYF. CDR3 DNA sequence: TGTGCCCTCAGAGAAGTAGGGTCGGTAGAGCAGTACTTC.

The genes are TRBV29-1 and TRBJ2-7, with TRBD2 as a possible D gene (7 bases). The V end was cut by 3 bases, the J end by 4 bases, with 16 bases between. The germline V gene has CDR1 SQVTM and CDR2 ANQGSEA. This CDR3 comprises 14 residues. The CDR3 sequence is CSVEYAGEGYEQYF. The CDR3, as DNA: TGCAGCGTTGAGTATGCAGGGGAGGGATACGAGCAGTACTTC.

The rearrangement uses TRBV30 and TRBJ2-7; D is perhaps TRBD1 (6 bases). Between the trimmed V and J ends, which lost 1 base and 1 base, there was a span of 8 bases. The CDR3 totals 13 residues. Germline V gives CDR1 GTSNPN, CDR2 SVGIG (reference sequence). The CDR3 DNA sequence: TGTGCCTGGAGTGCAGGGGCTTCCTACGAGCAGTACTTC. Encoded protein: CAWSAGASYEQYF.

The chain uses TRBV15 and TRBJ1-5; weak D call: TRBD1 (5 bases). Germline V gene lookup returns CDR1 LNHNV and CDR2 YYDKDF (reference sequence). Deletions cut 8 bases from V and 3 bases from J, with 14 bases between. CDR3 length: 14 amino acids. This CDR3 is CATGGVMDNQPQHF. The DNA of the CDR3 is TGTGCCACCGGGGGAGTGATGGACAATCAGCCCCAGCATTTT.

The gene calls are TRBV27 and TRBJ2-5, with D perhaps being TRBD1 or TRBD2 (5 bases each). The CDR3 has 14 amino acids. Between the trimmed V and J ends, which lost 5 bases and 2 bases, there was a span of 12 bases. The germline gives CDR1 MNHEY, CDR2 SMNVEV (reference sequence). This CDR3 reads CASSQTGTQETQYF. The CDR3 DNA follows: TGTGCCAGCAGTCAAACCGGGACGCAAGAGACCCAGTACTTC.

This clone was detected a few times. This chain connects TRBV25-1 to TRBJ1-5; D call uncertain. This CDR3 is 14 amino acids long. The V gene's germline CDR1 is MGHDK and CDR2 SYGVNS. Trimming removed 1 base from V and 0 bases from J, with 4 bases in between. The chain's CDR3 is CASSEWNSNQPQHF. CDR3 sequence (DNA): TGTGCCAGCAGTGAATGGAATAGCAATCAGCCCCAGCATTTT. Full variable domain (remainder filled in from reference TRBV25-1 and TRBJ1-5): EADIYQTPRYLVIGTGKKITLECSQTMGHDKMYWYQQDPGMELHLIHYSYGVNSTEKGDLSSESTVSRIRTEHFPLTLESARPSHTSQYLCASSEWNSNQPQHFGDGTRLSIL.

This clone was seen a single time. V usage is TRBV4-1 and J usage is TRBJ2-3; D unclear. V gave up 0 bases and J gave up 4 bases, with 5 bases separating them. CDR1 is MGHRA, CDR2 YSYEKL, per germline. This CDR3 is built from 13 residues. CDR3 in DNA: TGCGCCAGCAGCCAAGATAGTTCAGATACGCAGTATTTT. It is translated as CASSQDSSDTQYF.

The J gene is TRBJ2-4, the V gene TRBV28; D is ambiguous. CDR1 MDHEN and CDR2 SYDVKM come from the germline V gene. This CDR3 comprises 10 residues. Trimming left V 5 bases short and J 7 bases short, with 3 bases between. The DNA for the CDR3 is TGTGCCAGCAGTCATAACATTCAGTACTTC. It is translated as CASSHNIQYF. Full variable domain (outside the CDR3, taken from reference TRBV28 and TRBJ2-4): DVKVTQSSRYLVKRTGEKVFLECVQDMDHENMFWYRQDPGLGLRLIYFSYDVKMKEKGDIPEGYSVSREKKERFSLILESASTNQTSMYLCASSHNIQYFGAGTRLSVL.

The gene calls are TRBV30 and TRBJ1-2; D is ambiguous. This CDR3 contains 13 residues. Trimming left V 2 bases short and J 8 bases short, with 15 bases between. The germline V gene has CDR1 GTSNPN and CDR2 SVGIG (reference sequence). Here the CDR3 reads CAWSPVVRAGYTF. The CDR3, as DNA: TGTGCCTGGAGTCCAGTGGTGCGGGCAGGCTACACCTTC.

This clone showed up just a few times. The chain carries TRBV7-8 and TRBJ2-5; 9 bases are shared with TRBD2. The CDR3 spans 16 residues. V lost 5 bases and J lost 5; bases outside the gene matches: 12. Germline loops: CDR1 SGHVS, CDR2 FQNEAQ. The CDR3 reads CASSAETSGQGETQYF. For the CDR3, the DNA is TGTGCCAGCAGCGCTGAGACTAGCGGCCAGGGGGAGACCCAGTACTTC.

V usage is TRBV28 and J usage is TRBJ2-3; TRBD2 aligns across 8 bases. The CDR3 spans 12 residues. Trimming took 6 bases from V and 8 from J; bases not matched to a gene: 4. CDR1 MDHEN and CDR2 SYDVKM come from the germline V gene. CDR3 DNA: TGTGCCAGCAGCCTTAGCGGGGTTACGCAGTATTTT. This encodes CASSLSGVTQYF.

J is TRBJ2-7 and V is TRBV29-1, with D tentatively TRBD1 (7 bases). The germline V gene has CDR1 SQVTM and CDR2 ANQGSEA. The CDR3 spans 16 residues. V was cut by 4 bases and J by 3 bases, with 22 bases left in between. The CDR3 loop is CSVGMSGGRRGYEQYF. CDR3 DNA: TGCAGCGTTGGAATGTCAGGGGGGCGTAGAGGCTACGAGCAGTACTTC.

The rearrangement joins TRBV29-1 to TRBJ2-3; 11 nucleotides line up with TRBD2. The CDR3 has 14 amino acids. The V gene's germline CDR1 is SQVTM and CDR2 ANQGSEA. V lost 6 bases to trimming and J lost 2 bases; unmatched junction nucleotides: 4. In DNA, the CDR3 is TGCAGCGTGCTACTAGCGGGGGACACAGATACGCAGTATTTT. This sequence encodes CSVLLAGDTDTQYF.

On this clone: One base away lies a much larger clone, so this may be a sequencing read error. The V gene is TRBV4-3, the J gene TRBJ2-2; tentatively, D is TRBD1 (5 bases). CDR3 length equals 16 residues. Germline V gene lookup returns CDR1 LGHNA and CDR2 YSLEER. The CDR3 sequence: CASSQERPGNPGELFF. For the CDR3, the DNA is TGCGCCAGCAGCCAAGAGCGGCCAGGGAACCCCGGGGAGCTGTTTTTT.

The rearrangement uses TRBV30 and TRBJ1-1; D not resolved. This CDR3 contains 12 residues. With 5 bases removed from V and 1 base from J, the gap between germline ends came to 8 bases. Germline values: CDR1 GTSNPN, CDR2 SVGIG (reference sequence). CDR3 sequence (DNA): TGTGCCTGGGCCGGAGGGAACACTGAAGCTTTCTTT. Amino acids: CAWAGGNTEAFF.

This chain uses TRBV5-6 with TRBJ2-7, with D possibly matching TRBD1 (6 bases). The V gene lost 7 bases and the J gene lost 0 bases, with 11 bases spanning the gap. Germline V gene sequence: CDR1 SGHDT, CDR2 YYEEEE. This CDR3 is 13 amino acids long. CDR3 loop: CASSRQASYEQYF. The CDR3 DNA sequence: TGTGCCAGCTCTAGACAGGCCTCCTACGAGCAGTACTTC.

The sample holds a few counts of this clone. The chain has TRBV5-1 and TRBJ2-1; D is ambiguous. Trimming stripped 0 bases from V and 3 bases from J, with 4 bases between. The CDR3 covers 13 residues. The germline V gene has CDR1 SGHRS and CDR2 YFSETQ. CDR3 amino acids: CASSLGYYNEQFF. CDR3 bases: TGCGCCAGCAGCTTGGGCTACTACAATGAGCAGTTCTTC.

The chain is built from TRBV7-9 and TRBJ2-7; weak D call: TRBD1 (5 bases). Germline V CDR1 and CDR2: SEHNR, FQNEAQ (reference sequence). This CDR3 spans 18 amino acids. Trimming took off 1 base at V and 2 bases at J, with 21 bases between the two ends. The CDR3 nucleotides read TGTGCCAGCAGCTTAGATCCACTTCGGACACTGGATACCTACGAGCAGTACTTC. This translates into CASSLDPLRTLDTYEQYF.

This clone was detected only a few times. The chain carries TRBV13 and TRBJ1-1; no firm D call. Germline assignment: CDR1 PRHDT and CDR2 FYEKMQ (reference sequence). The CDR3 spans 15 residues. V shed 5 bases and J shed 3 bases, with 16 bases lying between them. CDR3 nucleotide sequence: TGTGCCAGCAGCCCCGAAGGTGGAGGGTACACTGAAGCTTTCTTT. Its translation is CASSPEGGGYTEAFF.

About this clone: Additional DNA sequences in this sample encode the identical CDR3. J is TRBJ1-6 and V is TRBV30; a weak D match, TRBD1 (5 bases). Germline loops: CDR1 GTSNPN, CDR2 SVGIG (reference sequence). Trimming pared 1 base from V and 6 bases from J, leaving 7 bases between. CDR3 length: 13 amino acids. CDR3 sequence (DNA): TGTGCCTGGAGTGGACAGTCTAATTCACCCCTCCACTTT. It translates to CAWSGQSNSPLHF.

V is TRBV9 and J is TRBJ1-2; 9 nucleotides agree with TRBD1. The CDR3 length is 14 residues. V lost 5 bases and J lost 2; bases outside the gene matches: 4. CDR1 and CDR2 (germline): SGDLS, YYNGEE. Written as DNA, the CDR3 is TGTGCCAGCAGAATCGGGACAGGGAACTATGGCTACACCTTC. Translation: CASRIGTGNYGYTF.